This T cell receptor beta chain is drawn from a study of T cell changes during pregnancy in multiple sclerosis. Data came from immunoSEQ multiplex PCR; TCRdb stores just in-frame clones and leaves some out. The sample lists 4,000 to 6,000 clones, about 80% seen once, with 15% to 20% in the top ten. This sample comprised CD8+ T cells from peripheral blood mononuclear cells, obtained in the second trimester of pregnancy. The receptor comes from a female donor in good health, enrolled as a control in a pregnancy study.

The CDR3 nucleotides are TGTGCCAGCAGAGGAAGACTGAACTCTGGAAACACCATATATTTT. It is translated as CASRGRLNSGNTIYF. The chain has TRBV28 and TRBJ1-3; no definite D call. The CDR3 consists of 15 residues. Trimming cost V 6 bases and J 0 bases, with 12 bases left between them. From germline, CDR1 is MDHEN and CDR2 SYDVKM.